A selection of T cell receptor beta chains follows, all from one sample in a study of cytomegalovirus exposure and HLA in healthy donors. Only in-frame clones appear in the TCRdb table, and some are missing; sequencing was by immunoSEQ multiplex PCR. The sample contains some 130,000 clones, about four fifths of which appear only once. Material: PBMCs. These receptors originate from a young man in good health and CMV-seronegative. Both conserved end residues are part of each CDR3. The order of the fields is V gene, J gene, D gene, CDR3 length, clone size, CDR3 DNA, CDR3 protein. The D gene is left open where the match is weak. Some rows have no size entry. The others give once, few or many, or a class for an expanded clone.

TRBV5-1	TRBJ1-3	NA	14	few	TGCGCCAGCAGGGAACAGGGTTCTGGAAACACCATATATTTT	CASREQGSGNTIYF
TRBV5-1	TRBJ2-2	NA	14	NA	TGCGCCAGCAGCGGGCAGGGCCACACCGGGGAGCTGTTTTTT	CASSGQGHTGELFF
TRBV7-8	TRBJ2-3	NA	14	NA	TGTGCCAGCAGCTTAAACAGGGGAGGAGATACGCAGTATTTT	CASSLNRGGDTQYF
TRBV5-1	TRBJ1-5	NA	15	NA	TGCGCCAGCAGCTTGCTTGGGGCCCAGGGGCAGCCCCAGCATTTT	CASSLLGAQGQPQHF
TRBV9	TRBJ2-1	TRBD2	15	NA	TGTGCCAGCAGCGTAGGGACTAGCTTCTACAATGAGCAGTTCTTC	CASSVGTSFYNEQFF
TRBV6-5	TRBJ2-3	NA	15	NA	TGTGCCAGCCCCCCGGGACAAGGGTTGCGAGATACGCAGTATTTT	CASPPGQGLRDTQYF
TRBV7-9	TRBJ2-7	NA	12	NA	TGTGCCAGCAGCCGCACTAGCTACGAGCAGTACTTC	CASSRTSYEQYF
TRBV7-9	TRBJ1-3	TRBD1	14	NA	TGTGCCAGCAGCCCGAGGGACAGGGGAAACACCATATATTTT	CASSPRDRGNTIYF
TRBV23-1	TRBJ1-1	NA	12	NA	TGCGCCAGCAGTCAACGACAGGCTGAAGCTTTCTTT	CASSQRQAEAFF
TRBV4-1	TRBJ2-7	NA	15	NA	TGCGCCAGCAGCCAAGGCCGGGAGTCCAACTACGAGCAGTACTTC	CASSQGRESNYEQYF
TRBV7-2	TRBJ1-6	NA	15	few	TGTGCCAGCAGCTTAGCGGGGCAGAATAATTCACCCCTCCACTTT	CASSLAGQNNSPLHF
TRBV6-5	TRBJ2-7	TRBD2	16	NA	TGTGCCAGCAGTTACTCGGCGGGAGTCGGGTCCTACGAGCAGTACTTC	CASSYSAGVGSYEQYF
TRBV15	TRBJ2-3	TRBD1	15	NA	TGTGCCACCAGCACGGGGACAGCTAGCACAGATACGCAGTATTTT	CATSTGTASTDTQYF
TRBV2	TRBJ1-2	NA	11	few	TGTGCCAGCGGTTTAACAGTTGGCTACACCTTC	CASGLTVGYTF
TRBV19	TRBJ2-2	TRBD2	15	NA	TGTGCCAGTAGTGCTAGCGGGGCGAACACCGGGGAGCTGTTTTTT	CASSASGANTGELFF
TRBV5-6	TRBJ1-4	TRBD1	14	few	TGTGCCAGCAGCTTGCGACAGGGCCTGGAAAAACTGTTTTTT	CASSLRQGLEKLFF
TRBV27	TRBJ2-3	NA	15	NA	TGTGCCAGCAGTTTATCCTGGGACTTAGGAGATACGCAGTATTTT	CASSLSWDLGDTQYF
TRBV18	TRBJ1-2	TRBD1	14	NA	TGTGCCAGCTCCCCGGGACAGGGGCACTATGGCTACACCTTC	CASSPGQGHYGYTF
TRBV19	TRBJ1-1	NA	13	once	TGTGCCAGTAGTTCATTAGACTACACTGAAGCTTTCTTT	CASSSLDYTEAFF
TRBV7-6	TRBJ1-1	TRBD1	14	NA	TGTACCAGCAGCCTGGGACAGGCGAACACTGAAGCTTTCTTT	CTSSLGQANTEAFF
TRBV11-3	TRBJ2-1	NA	16	NA	TGTGCCAGCAGCTTATGGACAGATGCCAATCTTAATGAGCAGTTCTTC	CASSLWTDANLNEQFF
TRBV11-3	TRBJ1-2	NA	14	once	TGTGCCAGCAGCTTAGGGCAGGGCGACTATGGCTACACCTTC	CASSLGQGDYGYTF
TRBV30	TRBJ2-5	TRBD2	12	NA	TGTGCCTGGAAGGCTAGCGGAGAGACCCAGTACTTC	CAWKASGETQYF
TRBV9	TRBJ2-5	TRBD2	15	NA	TGTGCCAGCAGCTTCCGACTAGCGGGAGAAGAGACCCAGTACTTC	CASSFRLAGEETQYF
TRBV28	TRBJ2-2	NA	17	NA	TGTGCCAGCAGTCCCTGGTCCGGACTGGAAGACACCGGGGAGCTGTTTTTT	CASSPWSGLEDTGELFF
TRBV4-1	TRBJ2-3	TRBD2	17	NA	TGCGCCAGCAGCCCGATTAGCGGGAGGGATTTCACAGATACGCAGTATTTT	CASSPISGRDFTDTQYF
TRBV6-5	TRBJ2-7	TRBD2	13	NA	TGTGCCAGCAGACTCGGCGGGAGGTACGAGCAGTACTTC	CASRLGGRYEQYF
TRBV28	TRBJ2-7	TRBD2	13	NA	TGTGCCAGCTCGGGAGGGCTATACTACGAGCAGTACTTC	CASSGGLYYEQYF
TRBV7-2	TRBJ2-1	NA	16	few	TGTGCCAGCAGCCAAGAAACGGGAGAGCCCCACAATGAGCAGTTCTTC	CASSQETGEPHNEQFF
TRBV4-2	TRBJ1-4	TRBD1	16	NA	TGTGCCAGCAGCCAAAAGGACAGGGGGCGCTTGGAAAAACTGTTTTTT	CASSQKDRGRLEKLFF
TRBV9	TRBJ2-5	TRBD2	17	NA	TGTGCCAGCAGCGCAGAGGCCTCGGGACTAGCGGGAGAGACCCAGTACTTC	CASSAEASGLAGETQYF
TRBV7-9	TRBJ1-5	NA	14	few	TGTGCCAGCAGCTTAGGCGGAAACAATCAGCCCCAGCATTTT	CASSLGGNNQPQHF
TRBV25-1	TRBJ1-6	NA	13	NA	TGTGCCAGCAGCGGGACTACGACTTGGACCCTCCACTTT	CASSGTTTWTLHF
TRBV7-9	TRBJ2-7	NA	12	NA	TGTTCCAGCAGCTTAGTGTACTACGAGCAGTACTTC	CSSSLVYYEQYF
TRBV2	TRBJ1-1	NA	12	few	TGTGCCAGCTACTTTGGGAGCTCGGAAGCTTTCTTT	CASYFGSSEAFF
TRBV5-4	TRBJ2-3	TRBD1	17	NA	TGTGCCAGCAGCTTTGGTTTTATATCTACAGGGGGAGATACGCAGTATTTT	CASSFGFISTGGDTQYF
TRBV10-3	TRBJ2-3	TRBD2	14	NA	TGTGCCACCCGATCCAGCGGGGCCACGGATACGCAGTATTTT	CATRSSGATDTQYF
TRBV4-3	TRBJ2-7	NA	15	NA	TGCGCCAGCAGCCCCACCGGGACTGCCGACTACGAGCAGTACTTC	CASSPTGTADYEQYF
TRBV5-1	TRBJ1-3	NA	16	NA	TGCGCCAGCAGCTTGGGAGCCCCAGGCTCTGGAAACACCATATATTTT	CASSLGAPGSGNTIYF
TRBV28	TRBJ2-1	TRBD2	13	NA	TGTGCCAGCCTAGCGGGAGGTGCGAATGAGCAGTTCTTC	CASLAGGANEQFF
TRBV6-5	TRBJ1-2	NA	11	NA	TGTGCCAGCAGCCCCATGCGTGGCTACACCTTC	CASSPMRGYTF
TRBV6-5	TRBJ1-2	NA	13	NA	TGTGCCAGCTGCCAGGGTTTTGGATATGGCTACACCTTC	CASCQGFGYGYTF
TRBV5-6	TRBJ1-1	NA	14	NA	TGTGCCAGCAGGGGGACGGGACAGAACACTGAAGCTTTCTTT	CASRGTGQNTEAFF
TRBV2	TRBJ2-1	NA	15	NA	TGTGCCAGCAGTGAAGCGGGAGACTATAACAATGAGCAGTTCTTC	CASSEAGDYNNEQFF